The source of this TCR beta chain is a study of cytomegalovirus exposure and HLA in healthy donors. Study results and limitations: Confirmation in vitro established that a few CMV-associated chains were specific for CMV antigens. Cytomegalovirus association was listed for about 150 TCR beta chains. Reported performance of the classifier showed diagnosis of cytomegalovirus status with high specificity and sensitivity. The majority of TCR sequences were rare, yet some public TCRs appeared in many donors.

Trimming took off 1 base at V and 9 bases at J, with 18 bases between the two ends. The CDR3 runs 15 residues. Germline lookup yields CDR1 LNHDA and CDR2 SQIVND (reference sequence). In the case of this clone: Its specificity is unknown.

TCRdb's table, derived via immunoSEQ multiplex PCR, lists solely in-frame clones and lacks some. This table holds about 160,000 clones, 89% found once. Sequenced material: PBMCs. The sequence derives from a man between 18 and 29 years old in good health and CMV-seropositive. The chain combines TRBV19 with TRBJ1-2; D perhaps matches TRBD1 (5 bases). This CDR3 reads CASSIAAGTRASYTF. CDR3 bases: TGTGCCAGTAGTATAGCCGCGGGGACCCGGGCTAGCTACACCTTC.